This TCR beta chain is drawn from a study of lymphopenia after photon versus proton radiotherapy. Study-level findings and limits: Under photons, naive T cells and diversity fell while effector/memory populations rose.

Points on this clone: Its antigen is not identified.

TCRdb's copy holds only in-frame clones and misses some; the assay was immunoSEQ multiplex PCR. The sample contains about 62,000 clones, approximately 90% of which appear only once. The CDR3 runs to 14 residues. V was cut by 6 bases and J by 6 bases, with 14 bases left in between. Germline values: CDR1 SGHAT, CDR2 FQNNGV. The chain combines TRBV11-2 with TRBJ2-2; either TRBD1 or TRBD2 may supply D (6 bases each). The material sequenced was peripheral blood, taken from a patient treated with proton-based radiotherapy. This receptor was taken from a man at least 80 years old with esophageal cancer. The CDR3 nucleotides read TGTGCCAGCAGGTCCGGGGGCGCCGCCGGGGAGCTGTTTTTT. Translation: CASRSGGAAGELFF.